The 21 T cell receptor beta chains presented below share a single source sample, sequenced in a study of regulatory T cells in long-lasting Graves disease. CDR3-region Arm-PCR and iRepertoire HTBI primers produced the TCR beta libraries. One entry per CDR3 protein results from TCRdb running MiXCR on the multiplex PCR reads. The sample has more than 400,000 distinct CDR3 sequences; about a sixth are singletons. The time point was: newly diagnosed GD, antithyroid drugs for less than 3 months. The TCR library was made from RNA that had been extracted from PBMCs in TRIzol. The sample was also linked to a second study, of T cells in Graves' hyperthyroidism and ophthalmopathy.

Sequenced here: peripheral blood mononuclear cells (PBMCs), sampled at new diagnosis, from a patient treated with antithyroid drugs. These receptors were obtained from a man between 35 and 55 years old with Graves disease.

This clonotype was seen at least ten times. V gene TRBV20-1 combines with J gene TRBJ2-1; 10 nucleotides match TRBD2. CDR1 DFQATT and CDR2 SNEGSKA come from the germline V gene (reference sequence). The CDR3 spans 14 residues. The V segment lost 4 bases and the J segment 6 bases; nucleotides outside the gene matches: 6. This CDR3 is CSAKSGRASNEQFF. CDR3 DNA sequence: TGCAGTGCTAAAAGCGGGAGGGCCTCCAATGAGCAGTTCTTC.

The table lists this clonotype with many counts. This sequence joins TRBV7-6 and TRBJ2-5, with 9 positions matching TRBD2. The CDR3 runs 16 residues. Unmatched junction bases numbered 10, after V lost 5 bases and J lost 3 bases. The V gene's germline CDR1 is SGHVS and CDR2 FNYEAQ. The CDR3 region has the DNA TGTGCCAGCAGCCGCCCGACGACTAGCGGTAAAGAGACCCAGTACTTC. This gives the protein CASSRPTTSGKETQYF.

The chain has TRBV28 and TRBJ1-6, with 9 bases aligning to TRBD1. Germline-derived CDR1 and CDR2 are MDHEN and SYDVKM. This CDR3 is 14 amino acids long. V dropped 10 bases and J dropped 6; count of bases not matched to a gene: 7. Here the CDR3 reads CATNRDRVNSPLHF. The CDR3 coding sequence is TGTGCCACCAACCGGGACAGGGTTAATTCACCCCTCCACTTT.

This clonotype was seen a few times. V gene TRBV28 combines with J gene TRBJ2-7; a possible D gene is TRBD2 (5 bases). In germline, CDR1 is MDHEN, CDR2 SYDVKM. The germline V and J ends were trimmed by 1 base and 3 bases, with 16 bases remaining between them. The CDR3 extends over 16 amino acids. The CDR3 is CASSLSAGPSLYEQYF. CDR3 in DNA: TGTGCCAGCAGTTTATCGGCGGGCCCTTCCCTCTACGAGCAGTACTTC.

The chain has TRBV11-2 and TRBJ1-6, with unresolved D. The CDR3 loop spans 16 amino acids. Germline CDR1 SGHAT, CDR2 FQNNGV. Trimming pared 0 bases from V and 0 bases from J, leaving 6 bases between. CDR3 in DNA: TGTGCCAGCAGCTTAGACCAGCGCTCCTATAATTCACCCCTCCACTTT. Its translation is CASSLDQRSYNSPLHF.

This clonotype has a count of ten or more. The gene calls are TRBV6-2 or TRBV6-3 and TRBJ1-4, with a possible D match to TRBD1 (5 bases). CDR1 and CDR2 from the germline V gene are MNHEY and SVGEGT. The CDR3 loop spans 13 amino acids. V was pared by 5 bases and J by 4 bases, with 8 bases between. The CDR3 bases are TGTGCCAGCAGTAAACAGGTTAATGAAAAACTGTTTTTT. This translates into CASSKQVNEKLFF.

This clonotype was observed a few times. V usage is TRBV4-1 and J usage is TRBJ1-4, with 7 bases aligning to TRBD1. V shed 3 bases, J shed 10 bases, and the junction held 11 bases outside the gene matches. Germline CDR1 reads MGHRA; CDR2 reads YSYEKL. CDR3 length: 15 residues. The CDR3 sequence is CASSQRQGYPSKLFF. The DNA of the CDR3 is TGCGCCAGCAGCCAGCGACAGGGTTACCCTTCAAAACTGTTTTTT.

At least ten counts were recorded for this clonotype. The chain combines TRBV20-1 with TRBJ2-1; 7 bases map to TRBD2. Germline assignment: CDR1 DFQATT and CDR2 SNEGSKA (reference sequence). J was trimmed by 1 base and V by 5 bases; bases with no gene match: 14. CDR3 size: 17 residues. CDR3 residues: CSAPGTGGRVSYNEQFF. The CDR3 DNA reads TGCAGTGCTCCGGGGACCGGCGGGAGAGTTTCCTACAATGAGCAGTTCTTC.

This clonotype came up a few times. The rearrangement links TRBV2 to TRBJ2-7; D ambiguous. The germline V gene has CDR1 SNHLY and CDR2 FYNNEI. The V and J ends lost 5 bases and 2 bases respectively, with 16 bases between them. The CDR3 covers 15 residues. The CDR3 spells CASSPPPNWPYEQYF. In DNA form, the CDR3 reads TGTGCCAGCAGTCCCCCCCCCAACTGGCCCTACGAGCAGTACTTC.

This clonotype appeared once. The chain employs TRBV3-1 and TRBJ2-7, with 7 nucleotides matching TRBD2. The CDR3 covers 14 residues. V shed 3 bases, J shed 3 bases, and the junction held 5 bases outside the gene matches. Germline CDR1 reads LGHDT; CDR2 reads YNNKEL (reference sequence). The DNA of the CDR3 is TGTGCCAGCAGCCACCCGGGACTACGCTACGAGCAGTACTTC. This translates into CASSHPGLRYEQYF.

V usage is TRBV29-1 and J usage is TRBJ2-5, with 12 bases identical to TRBD2. Germline V lookup: CDR1 SQVTM, CDR2 ANQGSEA. The length of the CDR3 is 14 residues. Trimming at V came to 5 bases and at J to 1 base, leaving 2 bases not matched to a gene. As DNA, the CDR3 is TGCAGCGTTCCGGGACTAGCGGGCCAAGAGACCCAGTACTTC. As protein: CSVPGLAGQETQYF.

The rearrangement uses TRBV15 and TRBJ1-5, with D uncertain. V was trimmed by 0 bases and J by 5 bases, leaving 11 bases between them. The CDR3 is made up of 15 amino acids. The germline gives CDR1 LNHNV, CDR2 YYDKDF (reference sequence). In DNA form, the CDR3 reads TGTGCCACCAGCAGAGAAAGGTTTTTAGATCAGCCCCAGCATTTT. Translation: CATSRERFLDQPQHF. The full variable domain, completed using reference TRBV15 and TRBJ1-5, is DAMVIQNPRYQVTQFGKPVTLSCSQTLNHNVMYWYQQKSSQAPKLLFHYYDKDFNNEADTPDNFQSRRPNTSFCFLDIRSPGLGDTAMYLCATSRERFLDQPQHFGDGTRLSIL.

This clonotype was seen repeatedly, ten times or more. The chain combines TRBV28 with TRBJ2-2, with D hard to call. The V and J ends lost 5 bases and 2 bases respectively, with 9 bases between them. The CDR3 covers 14 residues. Per the germline V gene, CDR1 is MDHEN and CDR2 is SYDVKM. This CDR3 is CASSGQRNTGELFF. The CDR3 DNA sequence: TGTGCCAGCAGTGGCCAGCGCAACACCGGGGAGCTGTTTTTT.

This clonotype appeared a few times. The CDR3 ends on some other residue instead of the conserved phenylalanine or tryptophan, so this is likely a read error. The limits of the CDR3 on the DNA are not certain, so only TCRdb's listed CDR3 is given. This chain connects TRBV2 to TRBJ2-7; the table's D call, TRBD2, was not checked against the DNA. Looked up from germline, CDR1 is SNHLY and CDR2 is FYNNEI. The CDR3 region is 11 residues in length, termini included. CDR3 residues: CARGGVAEPRD.

This clonotype was seen repeatedly, ten times or more. This chain connects TRBV28 to TRBJ2-3; D not certain. The germline gives CDR1 MDHEN, CDR2 SYDVKM. The CDR3 loop spans 14 amino acids. V was shortened by 6 bases and J by 2 bases, with 12 bases between the two germline ends. CDR3 loop: CASSLTGSTDTQYF. The DNA of the CDR3 is TGTGCCAGCAGCTTAACGGGCTCCACAGATACGCAGTATTTT.

This clonotype has just a few counts. Here the CDR3 omits its conserved ending phenylalanine or tryptophan, so a read error is the likely source. The chain uses TRBV28 and TRBJ1-2; D remains ambiguous. The CDR3 is made up of 15 amino acids. V was cut by 7 bases and J by 3 bases, with 18 bases left in between. Germline V gene lookup returns CDR1 MDHEN and CDR2 SYDVKM. Here the CDR3 DNA reads TGTGCCAGCACCTCCCCGGGAGTTCTTTACTATGGCTACACCTCC. This encodes CASTSPGVLYYGYTS.

For this clonotype: This sequence may be a read error, since a much larger clone differs from it by one base. The V gene is TRBV4-1, the J gene TRBJ1-2; D is undetermined. The CDR3 loop spans 11 amino acids. Germline lookup yields CDR1 MGHRA and CDR2 YSYEKL. V shed 4 bases and J shed 7 bases, with 7 bases lying between them. The CDR3, as DNA: TGCGCCAGCAGCCCACACGGTGGCTACACCTTC. This translates into CASSPHGGYTF.

This rearrangement joins TRBV12-3 or TRBV12-4 to TRBJ1-2; D remains unclear. CDR3 length: 14 amino acids. Trimming removed 1 base from V and 1 base from J, with 7 bases in between. CDR3 loop: CASSLGTYNYGYTF. The CDR3 DNA sequence: TGTGCCAGCAGTTTAGGGACCTATAACTATGGCTACACCTTC.

This chain uses TRBV20-1 with TRBJ2-1, with D maybe TRBD2 (5 bases). The CDR3 contains 16 residues. Trimming took 0 bases from V and 3 from J, leaving 15 bases between them. CDR1 is DFQATT and CDR2 is SNEGSKA in the germline V gene (reference sequence). The DNA for the CDR3 is TGCAGTGCTAGAGATCATGGGCGACTAATCTACAATGAGCAGTTCTTC. This codes for CSARDHGRLIYNEQFF.

The J gene is TRBJ2-3, the V gene TRBV28, with 14 bases matching TRBD2. The junction had 9 bases not matched to a gene; V was cut back by 2 bases and J by 5 bases. The germline V gene has CDR1 MDHEN and CDR2 SYDVKM. This CDR3 has 18 residues. The CDR3 bases are TGTGCCAGCAGTTTACCGGGGGGACTAGCGGGAGTGGTAGATACGCAGTATTTT. As protein: CASSLPGGLAGVVDTQYF.

The chain is built from TRBV29-1 and TRBJ2-3; 11 bases match TRBD2. The germline gives CDR1 SQVTM, CDR2 ANQGSEA. The CDR3 covers 15 residues. The junction had 9 bases not matched to a gene; V was cut back by 7 bases and J by 3 bases. For the CDR3, the DNA is TGCAGCGCTCAACTAGCGGGAGAAGTGACAGATACGCAGTATTTT. This sequence encodes CSAQLAGEVTDTQYF.